The subject of this entry is one T cell receptor (beta chain). The antigen is unknown. The data stem from a study of cytomegalovirus exposure and HLA in healthy donors. General study results and limits: Later analysis demonstrated an association between a missense DCLRE1C variant and TCR beta V- and J-gene trimming. Accurate predictions that matched the HLA-A and HLA-B alleles of most subjects were reportedly made from TCR beta sequences. The dataset shows that most TCR sequences were rare, while some public TCRs occurred in many donors. As was reported, the classifier diagnosed cytomegalovirus status with high specificity and sensitivity.

This PCR relied on a set of 60 Vbeta primers and 13 Jbeta primers. Clones were sequenced by immunoSEQ multiplex PCR, and TCRdb holds only the in-frame ones, with some missing. This sample carries approximately 100,000 clones, approximately 82% of them seen once, and the ten largest clones take more than 0.95%. V dropped 4 bases and J dropped 8 bases, with 17 bases sitting between them. Germline V gene lookup returns CDR1 MNHEY and CDR2 SVGAGI. The CDR3 spans 14 residues. Sequences were obtained from PBMCs. This rearrangement joins TRBV6-5 to TRBJ1-2; weak D call: TRBD1 (6 bases). The source is a woman younger than 30 in good health and CMV-seronegative. In nucleotides, the CDR3 is TGTGCCAGCAGTTCTCGACGGGGGGCGGGGGGCTACACCTTC. This encodes CASSSRRGAGGYTF.